The 31 T cell receptor beta chains listed next were all sequenced from one sample in a study of cytomegalovirus exposure and HLA in healthy donors. The PCR contained 60 Vbeta and 13 Jbeta primers. The table came from immunoSEQ multiplex PCR; TCRdb's copy has only in-frame clones and leaves some out. The sample lists roughly 170,000 clones; 75% to 90% were seen once. Sequencing was carried out using PBMCs. These receptors all come from a boy younger than 18 in good health and CMV-seronegative.

This clone showed up just a few times. The chain employs TRBV7-6 and TRBJ1-5, with D perhaps TRBD1 (5 bases). The CDR3 covers 14 residues. CDR1 and CDR2 from the germline V gene are SGHVS and FNYEAQ. The V gene lost 2 bases and the J gene lost 2 bases, with 7 bases spanning the gap. CDR3 sequence: CASSLRGGNQPQHF. As DNA, the CDR3 is TGTGCCAGCAGCTTACGGGGGGGCAATCAGCCCCAGCATTTT. Drawing the rest from reference TRBV7-6 and TRBJ1-5, the complete variable domain is GAGVSQSPRYKVTKRGQDVALRCDPISGHVSLYWYRQALGQGPEFLTYFNYEAQQDKSGLPNDRFSAERPEGSISTLTIQRTEQRDSAMYRCASSLRGGNQPQHFGDGTRLSIL.

This clone was picked up one time. At the DNA level, this CDR3 is encoded by other sequences in the same sample as well. This rearrangement joins TRBV9 to TRBJ2-1, with 9 bases identical to TRBD1. The CDR3 runs to 16 residues. V gave up 0 bases and J gave up 4 bases; unmatched junction bases: 5. CDR1 SGDLS and CDR2 YYNGEE come from the germline V gene. The CDR3 DNA reads TGTGCCAGCAGCGTAGGATTAGGACAGGGGTACAATGAGCAGTTCTTC. It specifies CASSVGLGQGYNEQFF. The variable domain in full, completed from reference TRBV9 and TRBJ2-1, reads DSGVTQTPKHLITATGQRVTLRCSPRSGDLSVYWYQQSLDQGLQFLIQYYNGEERAKGNILERFSAQQFPDLHSELNLSSLELGDSALYFCASSVGLGQGYNEQFFGPGTRLTVL.

The chain uses TRBV9 and TRBJ2-1; TRBD2 might be the D (6 bases). CDR3 length equals 14 residues. V shed 4 bases and J shed 5 bases, with 13 bases lying between them. Germline V gene sequence: CDR1 SGDLS, CDR2 YYNGEE. The DNA for the CDR3 is TGTGCCAGCAGCTCCCGGGACTTGGACAATGAGCAGTTCTTC. Translating it yields CASSSRDLDNEQFF.

The J gene is TRBJ2-3, the V gene TRBV9, with TRBD2 matching over 14 bases. The junction had 9 bases not matched to a gene; V was cut back by 4 bases and J by 2 bases. The CDR3 consists of 18 residues. Germline V gene data show CDR1 as SGDLS and CDR2 as YYNGEE. The CDR3 sequence is CASSPATTSGGATDTQYF. The DNA of the CDR3 is TGTGCCAGCAGCCCAGCAACGACTAGCGGGGGGGCCACAGATACGCAGTATTTT.

The chain links TRBV6-1 to TRBJ1-2; unclear D gene. V lost 7 bases, J lost 4 bases, and 13 bases lay in between. The CDR3 length is 13 residues. Germline V gene data show CDR1 as MNHNS and CDR2 as SASEGT. Here the CDR3 reads CASITGGLYGYTF. DNA of the CDR3: TGTGCCAGCATCACCGGAGGGCTCTATGGCTACACCTTC.

The chain uses TRBV19 and TRBJ1-2, with D possibly TRBD1 on 6 matching bases. The CDR3 length is 16 residues. Germline assignment: CDR1 LNHDA and CDR2 SQIVND (reference sequence). Trimming cost V 5 bases and J 2 bases, with 18 bases left between them. CDR3 protein: CASSYRARAENYGYTF. CDR3 bases: TGTGCCAGTAGTTACAGGGCCAGGGCGGAGAACTATGGCTACACCTTC.

A few counts support this clone. The chain is built from TRBV5-1 and TRBJ1-1; D is possibly TRBD1 (6 bases). The V gene lost 0 bases and the J gene lost 4 bases, with 10 bases spanning the gap. The germline V gene has CDR1 SGHRS and CDR2 YFSETQ. There are 14 residues in the CDR3. The CDR3 nucleotides read TGCGCCAGCAGCTTGGGACGACAGGCCACTGAAGCTTTCTTT. Protein: CASSLGRQATEAFF.

V usage is TRBV23-1 and J usage is TRBJ1-2; D is ambiguous. TRBV23-1 is filed as an ORF, its function uncertain. There are 11 residues in the CDR3. Trimming pared 4 bases from V and 2 bases from J, leaving 2 bases between. Here the CDR3 DNA reads TGCGCCAGCAGTCTAAACTATGGCTACACCTTC. This encodes CASSLNYGYTF.

This chain joins TRBV6-1 and TRBJ1-3, with TRBD1 matching over 9 bases. Trimming cost V 4 bases and J 0 bases; bases outside gene matches: 10. The CDR3 has 18 amino acids. CDR1 is MNHNS and CDR2 is SASEGT in the germline V gene. The CDR3 DNA sequence: TGTGCCAGCAGTGCCCGGGACAGGGTCCCGAGCTCTGGAAACACCATATATTTT. Its translation: CASSARDRVPSSGNTIYF.

In this sample, this clone turned up once. The chain has TRBV5-8 and TRBJ2-3; possible D gene TRBD2, 6 bases. V was trimmed by 0 bases and J by 4 bases, leaving 9 bases between them. The length of the CDR3 is 14 residues. Germline loops: CDR1 SGHTS, CDR2 YDEGEE. Written as DNA, the CDR3 is TGTGCCAGCAGCTTGGGGCCGGGGGCAGATACGCAGTATTTT. The encoded protein is CASSLGPGADTQYF.

The rearrangement uses TRBV9 and TRBJ1-2; 7 nucleotides align to TRBD1. This CDR3 is 16 amino acids long. V lost 0 bases to trimming and J lost 2 bases; unmatched junction nucleotides: 7. In germline, CDR1 is SGDLS, CDR2 YYNGEE. The CDR3 coding sequence is TGTGCCAGCAGCGTAGATCCTCGACAGGGAAACTATGGCTACACCTTC. It specifies CASSVDPRQGNYGYTF.

This sequence joins TRBV27 and TRBJ1-2; 7 nucleotides align to TRBD1. CDR3 length: 13 residues. V lost 7 bases and J lost 3; bases outside the gene matches: 5. Germline values: CDR1 MNHEY, CDR2 SMNVEV (reference sequence). The CDR3 nucleotides read TGTGCCAGCAAACAGGGGTTCGACTATGGCTACACCTTC. Translated: CASKQGFDYGYTF.

V and J are TRBV5-6 and TRBJ2-5; TRBD2 agrees at 9 bases. V lost 4 bases, J lost 5 bases, and 6 bases stayed unmatched. From germline, CDR1 is SGHDT and CDR2 YYEEEE. CDR3 length: 14 residues. The CDR3 DNA reads as TGTGCCAGCAGCGCCGGACTAGCGTGGGAGACCCAGTACTTC. It codes for CASSAGLAWETQYF.

V gene TRBV5-1 combines with J gene TRBJ1-1, with TRBD1 matching 9 bases. V shed 4 bases and J 3 bases; nucleotides not matched to a gene: 4. The CDR3 runs to 14 residues. Germline V CDR1 and CDR2: SGHRS, YFSETQ. The CDR3 DNA sequence: TGCGCCAGCAGCCGTCGACAGGGGGACACTGAAGCTTTCTTT. Protein sequence: CASSRRQGDTEAFF.

This rearrangement joins TRBV5-4 to TRBJ2-7, with TRBD1 identical over 7 bases. J lost 2 bases, V lost 4 bases, and 3 bases had no gene match. This CDR3 region has 13 residues. Germline CDR1 and CDR2: SGHNT and YYREEE (reference sequence). The CDR3 here is CASSRDSTYEQYF. In DNA, the CDR3 is TGTGCCAGCAGCCGGGACAGCACCTACGAGCAGTACTTC.

This clone was found once. The gene calls are TRBV5-1 and TRBJ2-3, with TRBD1 identical over 9 bases. V was clipped by 5 bases and J by 5 bases; unmatched bases: 6. Germline lookup yields CDR1 SGHRS and CDR2 YFSETQ. The CDR3 extends over 14 amino acids. CDR3 amino acids: CASSRRTGEDTQYF. The CDR3 bases are TGCGCCAGCAGTCGTAGGACAGGGGAAGATACGCAGTATTTT.

The chain carries TRBV7-8 and TRBJ1-5, with D possibly TRBD1 on 5 matching bases. Trimming stripped 3 bases from V and 3 bases from J, with 12 bases between. Germline V CDR1 and CDR2: SGHVS, FQNEAQ. The CDR3 is 15 residues long. The CDR3 region is CASSLGGTLNQPQHF. CDR3 bases: TGTGCCAGCAGCTTGGGCGGGACTCTCAATCAGCCCCAGCATTTT. Full variable domain (rest looked up from reference TRBV7-8 and TRBJ1-5): GAGVSQSPRYKVAKRGQDVALRCDPISGHVSLFWYQQALGQGPEFLTYFQNEAQLDKSGLPSDRFFAERPEGSVSTLKIQRTQQEDSAVYLCASSLGGTLNQPQHFGDGTRLSIL.

This clone was detected only a few times. The V and J genes are TRBV6-5 and TRBJ1-5; 7 bases are shared with TRBD1. The CDR3 is 15 residues long. In germline, CDR1 is MNHEY, CDR2 SVGAGI. The trim removed 5 bases at V and 2 bases at J, leaving 6 bases unmatched. The CDR3 region has the DNA TGTGCCAGCAGTCAGGGGGGAGTCGGCAATCAGCCCCAGCATTTT. This translates into CASSQGGVGNQPQHF.

V and J are TRBV19 and TRBJ1-1; D is undetermined. From germline, CDR1 is LNHDA and CDR2 SQIVND (reference sequence). Trimming pared 8 bases from V and 8 bases from J, leaving 15 bases between. The CDR3 sequence is 12 residues long. In DNA, the CDR3 is TGTGCCAGTGGGGATGGCGGGGAGGAAGCTTTCTTT. Its protein product is CASGDGGEEAFF.

This clone appeared a few times. This chain uses TRBV6-5 with TRBJ2-2, with TRBD1 matching 7 bases. The length of the CDR3 is 16 residues. The trim removed 2 bases at V and 1 base at J, leaving 4 bases unmatched. Germline CDR1 MNHEY, CDR2 SVGAGI. In DNA form, the CDR3 reads TGTGCCAGCAGTTACGCTGGGACAGTGAACACCGGGGAGCTGTTTTTT. It codes for CASSYAGTVNTGELFF.

The genes are TRBV19 and TRBJ1-1; no clear D. The CDR3 has 13 amino acids. V dropped 5 bases and J dropped 1 base, with 8 bases sitting between them. Looked up from germline, CDR1 is LNHDA and CDR2 is SQIVND (reference sequence). CDR3 sequence: CASSSNSNTEAFF. DNA for the CDR3: TGTGCCAGTAGTTCTAACTCGAACACTGAAGCTTTCTTT.

The chain joins TRBV6-1 to TRBJ1-2; D possibly corresponds to TRBD1 (5 bases). The CDR3 spans 15 residues. V dropped 0 bases and J dropped 4 bases, with 12 bases sitting between them. Germline V gene sequence: CDR1 MNHNS, CDR2 SASEGT. CDR3 in amino acids: CASSEALLGAYGYTF. Here the CDR3 DNA reads TGTGCCAGCAGTGAAGCGCTTCTAGGGGCCTATGGCTACACCTTC.

The chain has TRBV4-1 and TRBJ1-2; D is unclear. Trimming cost V 0 bases and J 2 bases, with 13 bases left between them. The V gene's germline CDR1 is MGHRA and CDR2 YSYEKL. The CDR3 sequence is 16 residues long. For the CDR3, the DNA is TGCGCCAGCAGCCAAGATCGGTTATCCCCGAACTATGGCTACACCTTC. Protein sequence: CASSQDRLSPNYGYTF.

This clone was detected once. V is TRBV7-9 and J is TRBJ1-1, with D hard to call. Per germline, CDR1 SEHNR and CDR2 FQNEAQ (reference sequence). Between the trimmed V and J ends, which lost 2 bases and 3 bases, there was a span of 10 bases. This CDR3 is built from 14 residues. The CDR3 DNA reads as TGTGCCAGCAGCTTATGGTCGGCGGACACTGAAGCTTTCTTT. Its protein is CASSLWSADTEAFF. Filled out from reference TRBV7-9 and TRBJ1-1, the complete variable domain reads DTGVSQNPRHKITKRGQNVTFRCDPISEHNRLYWYRQTLGQGPEFLTYFQNEAQLEKSRLLSDRFSAERPKGSFSTLEIQRTEQGDSAMYLCASSLWSADTEAFFGQGTRLTVV.

The gene calls are TRBV5-6 and TRBJ1-5; 8 bases map to TRBD1. CDR3 length: 15 residues. With V trimmed by 4 bases and J by 6 bases, 9 bases remained unmatched. The germline V gene has CDR1 SGHDT and CDR2 YYEEEE. CDR3 protein: CASSPGPTGVQPQHF. CDR3 nucleotides: TGTGCCAGCAGCCCAGGCCCGACAGGGGTTCAGCCCCAGCATTTT.

The chain employs TRBV5-1 and TRBJ2-1; 9 nucleotides agree with TRBD1. Germline values: CDR1 SGHRS, CDR2 YFSETQ. The CDR3 is 18 amino acids. With 2 bases clipped from V and 1 base from J, the junction kept 10 bases outside the gene matches. The CDR3 nucleotides read TGCGCCAGCAGCTTAGAATCCCAGGGGACAGGGTCCTACAATGAGCAGTTCTTC. Amino acid sequence: CASSLESQGTGSYNEQFF.

The V call is TRBV11-2, the J call TRBJ2-5; the D gene is possibly TRBD2 (6 bases). Germline CDR1 reads SGHAT; CDR2 reads FQNNGV. The CDR3 is made up of 15 amino acids. V lost 3 bases, J lost 2 bases, and 13 bases lay in between. CDR3 sequence: CASSFTGLAQETQYF. Written as DNA, the CDR3 is TGTGCCAGCAGCTTTACGGGACTGGCACAAGAGACCCAGTACTTC.

J is TRBJ1-1 and V is TRBV18; tentatively, D is TRBD1 (5 bases). The CDR3 is made up of 14 amino acids. Germline lookup yields CDR1 KGHSH and CDR2 LQKENI. V was trimmed by 0 bases and J by 7 bases, leaving 12 bases between them. CDR3 loop: CASSPPAGRNEAFF. CDR3 in DNA: TGTGCCAGCTCACCACCGGCGGGACGAAATGAAGCTTTCTTT.

V is TRBV9 and J is TRBJ1-1, with 8 bases matching TRBD1. V was clipped by 0 bases and J by 4 bases; unmatched bases: 11. CDR3 length: 17 amino acids. The germline CDR1 and CDR2 sequences are SGDLS and YYNGEE. The CDR3 bases are TGTGCCAGCAGCGTAGGCTTATCCCAGGGGGCGCCCACTGAAGCTTTCTTT. Translation: CASSVGLSQGAPTEAFF.

This clone was counted between two and nine times. V usage is TRBV27 and J usage is TRBJ1-1, with D possibly being TRBD1 (6 bases). The CDR3 covers 14 residues. CDR1 is MNHEY, CDR2 SMNVEV, per germline (reference sequence). Trimming took off 5 bases at V and 4 bases at J, with 14 bases between the two ends. The CDR3 sequence: CASSPNRAPTEAFF. CDR3 coding DNA: TGTGCCAGCAGTCCAAACAGGGCTCCCACTGAAGCTTTCTTT.

CDR3 loop: CASSAQGADGYTF. In DNA, the CDR3 is TGTGCCAGCAGCGCGCAGGGGGCCGATGGCTACACCTTC. The V gene is TRBV6-5, the J gene TRBJ1-2; 8 bases line up with TRBD1. The germline CDR1 and CDR2 sequences are MNHEY and SVGAGI. The CDR3 has 13 residues. Unmatched junction bases numbered 6, after V lost 6 bases and J lost 6 bases.